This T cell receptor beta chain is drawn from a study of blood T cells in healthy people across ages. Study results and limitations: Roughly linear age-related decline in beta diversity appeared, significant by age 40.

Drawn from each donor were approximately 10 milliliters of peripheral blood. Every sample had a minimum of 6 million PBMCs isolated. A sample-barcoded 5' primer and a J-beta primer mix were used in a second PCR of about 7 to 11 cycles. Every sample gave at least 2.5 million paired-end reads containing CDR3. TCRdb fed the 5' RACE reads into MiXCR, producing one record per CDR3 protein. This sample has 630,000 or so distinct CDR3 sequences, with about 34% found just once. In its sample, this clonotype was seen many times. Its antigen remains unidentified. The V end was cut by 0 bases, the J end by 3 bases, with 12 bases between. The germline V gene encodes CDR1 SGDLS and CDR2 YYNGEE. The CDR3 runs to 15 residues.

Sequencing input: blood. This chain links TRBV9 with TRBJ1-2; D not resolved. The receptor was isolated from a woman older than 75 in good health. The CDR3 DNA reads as TGTGCCAGCAGCGTAGGTCCGACGCAGGACTATGGCTACACCTTC. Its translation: CASSVGPTQDYGYTF.